This TCR beta chain comes out of a study of radiation and T cells in renal cell carcinoma. Only one count was recorded for this clone. Generated by immunoSEQ multiplex PCR, the TCRdb table keeps only in-frame clones and is missing some. Among about 95,000 clones listed, around 88% were seen once. Germline CDR1 ENHRY, CDR2 SYGVKD. V was trimmed by 10 bases and J by 2 bases, leaving 15 bases between them. This CDR3 is built from 14 residues. Time point denoted: baseline pretreatment blood. Stated treatment: 15 Gy SBRT to primary tumor, nephrectomy 4 weeks later. The sequence derives from a man between 45 and 60 years old with renal cell carcinoma. V usage is TRBV10-3 and J usage is TRBJ2-1, with D unclear. The input for sequencing was blood, taken from a patient whose treatment included radiotherapy and nephrectomy. As DNA, the CDR3 is TGTGCCACCCTAGAAGGGAACGCCTACAATGAGCAGTTCTTC. This codes for CATLEGNAYNEQFF.